The 26 T cell receptor beta chains below all came from one sample that was sequenced in a study of blood T cell repertoires in COVID-19. Assay used: immunoSEQ multiplex PCR; TCRdb lists only in-frame clones, some missing. Seen here are approximately 230,000 clones, 70% to 85% observed once, and the top ten hold more than 7%. Sequenced material: peripheral blood. The receptors stem from a man older than 75 with acute or convalescent COVID-19.

This chain's CDR3 is CASSQGQGANEKLFF. The CDR3 region has the DNA TGTGCCAGCAGCCAAGGACAGGGGGCTAATGAAAAACTGTTTTTT. The chain carries TRBV3-1 (or the pseudogene TRBV3-2) and TRBJ1-4, with TRBD1 matching 9 bases. The CDR3 length is 15 residues. Germline V gene lookup returns CDR1 LGHDT and CDR2 YNNKEL (reference sequence). V was clipped by 1 base and J by 3 bases; unmatched bases: 0.

The chain recombines TRBV18 with TRBJ2-1, with 8 bases fitting TRBD2. The CDR3 totals 16 residues. Germline CDR1 reads KGHSH; CDR2 reads LQKENI. Germline trimming cut 3 bases from V and 0 bases from J; bases unmatched to any gene: 4. The CDR3 nucleotides read TGTGCCAGCTCACCCCGACTAGCGAGCTCCTACAATGAGCAGTTCTTC. It translates to CASSPRLASSYNEQFF.

The rearrangement joins TRBV13 to TRBJ2-3; TRBD2 aligns across 9 bases. The CDR3 is 15 residues long. The germline CDR1 and CDR2 sequences are PRHDT and FYEKMQ (reference sequence). V shed 5 bases, J shed 4 bases, and the junction held 7 bases outside the gene matches. The CDR3 sequence is CASSAASGESDTQYF. CDR3 nucleotide sequence: TGTGCCAGCAGCGCCGCTAGCGGGGAATCAGATACGCAGTATTTT.

This clone occurred once. The chain links TRBV11-2 to TRBJ1-3; D is possibly TRBD1 (6 bases). Deletions cut 8 bases from V and 0 bases from J, with 20 bases between. Germline CDR1 reads SGHAT; CDR2 reads FQNNGV. The CDR3 contains 17 residues. CDR3 in DNA: TGTGCCAGCGGAAAGACAGGTTTGCCTTCCTCTGGAAACACCATATATTTT. It codes for CASGKTGLPSSGNTIYF.

The chain is built from TRBV5-4 and TRBJ1-4; D call uncertain. Germline loops: CDR1 SGHNT, CDR2 YYREEE (reference sequence). The CDR3 loop spans 16 amino acids. V was cut by 2 bases and J by 7 bases, with 18 bases left in between. The CDR3 coding sequence is TGTGCCAGCAGCTTTATGATCCCCACTCGGGGTGAAAAACTGTTTTTT. Its protein is CASSFMIPTRGEKLFF.

The chain joins TRBV6-5 to TRBJ2-2, with 8 bases that match TRBD1. Trimming removed 2 bases from V and 6 bases from J; junction bases left unmatched: 8. Germline loops: CDR1 MNHEY, CDR2 SVGAGI. The CDR3 is made up of 16 amino acids. CDR3: CASSYPQGGVAGELFF. The CDR3 DNA is TGTGCCAGCAGTTACCCACAGGGGGGCGTGGCCGGGGAGCTGTTTTTT.

This rearrangement joins TRBV10-3 to TRBJ2-7, with D possibly TRBD2 on 6 matching bases. Trimming pared 8 bases from V and 0 bases from J, leaving 17 bases between. Germline V gene sequence: CDR1 ENHRY, CDR2 SYGVKD. The CDR3 has 15 amino acids. The CDR3, as DNA: TGTGCCATCGCCGGGACTTCACTAGCCTCCTACGAGCAGTACTTC. It is translated as CAIAGTSLASYEQYF.

This clone was observed a single time. This chain links TRBV6-1 with TRBJ2-7; D perhaps matches TRBD2 (6 bases). The germline gives CDR1 MNHNS, CDR2 SASEGT. CDR3 length: 15 residues. V was shortened by 2 bases and J by 1 base, with 12 bases between the two germline ends. The CDR3 region is CASSEQPGRSYEQYF. CDR3 DNA: TGTGCCAGCAGTGAACAGCCAGGGAGGTCCTACGAGCAGTACTTC.

The chain uses TRBV21-1 and TRBJ1-6. TRBV21-1 corresponds to a pseudogene. The length of the CDR3 is 16 residues. The CDR3: CASSKEGGGNNSPLHF. Written as DNA, the CDR3 is TGTGCCAGCAGCAAAGAGGGGGGGGGCAATAATTCACCCCTCCACTTT.

This chain uses TRBV18 with TRBJ1-6; no firm D call. Looked up from germline, CDR1 is KGHSH and CDR2 is LQKENI. The CDR3 runs 14 residues. V dropped 3 bases and J dropped 7 bases, with 10 bases sitting between them. The DNA of the CDR3 is TGTGCCAGCTCACCTGAAAATCTAAATTCACCCCTCCACTTT. Protein product: CASSPENLNSPLHF.

The chain has TRBV6-1 and TRBJ1-4; tentative D call: TRBD1 (6 bases). With 1 base removed from V and 9 bases from J, the gap between germline ends came to 24 bases. This CDR3 comprises 18 residues. The germline gives CDR1 MNHNS, CDR2 SASEGT. CDR3 nucleotides: TGTGCCAGCAGTGAAGTGGGTTGGGGGACACTGCCCGTGAAAAAACTGTTTTTT. Its protein is CASSEVGWGTLPVKKLFF.

The CDR3 loop is CASSLLSGQGNTGELFF. The CDR3 nucleotides read TGTGCCAGCAGCTTGCTATCTGGGCAGGGGAACACCGGGGAGCTGTTTTTT. The J gene is TRBJ2-2, the V gene TRBV5-5, with a tentative D call TRBD1 (5 bases). The CDR3 extends over 17 amino acids. Looked up from germline, CDR1 is SGHKS and CDR2 is YYEKEE (reference sequence). Trimming removed 1 base at V and 1 base at J, with 14 bases between.

The V call is TRBV28, the J call TRBJ2-7, with 13 bases that match TRBD2. The V gene end was trimmed by 6 bases and the J gene end by 2 bases; junction bases not matched to a gene: 7. There are 16 residues in the CDR3. Germline V gene sequence: CDR1 MDHEN, CDR2 SYDVKM. The CDR3 here is CASSSPGLAGAYEQYF. As DNA, the CDR3 is TGTGCCAGCAGCTCCCCAGGACTAGCGGGGGCCTACGAGCAGTACTTC.

This sequence joins TRBV6-5 and TRBJ1-5; 9 bases agree with TRBD1. Looked up from germline, CDR1 is MNHEY and CDR2 is SVGAGI. The CDR3 runs to 15 residues. With 7 bases clipped from V and 1 base from J, the junction kept 5 bases outside the gene matches. CDR3 nucleotides: TGTGCCAGCAATAACAGGGGGCTGAGCAATCAGCCCCAGCATTTT. Protein product: CASNNRGLSNQPQHF.

V is TRBV6-5 and J is TRBJ2-7, with 10 bases aligning to TRBD1. With 0 bases clipped from V and 8 bases from J, the junction kept 10 bases outside the gene matches. Per germline, CDR1 MNHEY and CDR2 SVGAGI. The CDR3 length is 16 residues. CDR3 DNA: TGTGCCAGCAGTTACTCGGGGACAGGGGTGAATACGAAGCAGTACTTC. Translating gives CASSYSGTGVNTKQYF.

The CDR3 here is CASRGQLLAGTYGELFF. The CDR3 nucleotides read TGTGCCAGCAGGGGACAACTACTAGCGGGAACGTATGGGGAGCTGTTTTTT. This chain links TRBV27 with TRBJ2-2; 10 bases are shared with TRBD2. The V and J ends lost 6 bases and 8 bases, in that order; junction bases with no gene match: 15. Per germline, CDR1 MNHEY and CDR2 SMNVEV (reference sequence). The CDR3 length is 17 residues.

The sample holds a few counts of this clone. Other DNA sequences of this sample code for an identical CDR3. The chain employs TRBV3-1 (or the pseudogene TRBV3-2) and TRBJ2-7; D is possibly TRBD1 (5 bases). Between the trimmed V and J ends, which lost 5 bases and 7 bases, there was a span of 12 bases. This CDR3 contains 12 residues. Looked up from germline, CDR1 is LGHDT and CDR2 is YNNKEL (reference sequence). CDR3 bases: TGTGCCAGCAGCAAACCTCAGGGAGAGCAGTACTTC. Its protein product is CASSKPQGEQYF.

This sequence joins TRBV28 and TRBJ2-5; 11 bases are a match to TRBD2. The CDR3 contains 15 residues. Trimming cost V 5 bases and J 6 bases; bases outside gene matches: 8. The germline V gene encodes CDR1 MDHEN and CDR2 SYDVKM. CDR3 protein: CASSRGTSGRKTQYF. DNA for the CDR3: TGTGCCAGCAGTCGGGGGACTAGCGGCAGAAAGACCCAGTACTTC.

The gene calls are TRBV7-3 and TRBJ2-1, with 8 nucleotides matching TRBD1. The germline V gene has CDR1 SGHTA and CDR2 FQGTGA. This CDR3 is 16 amino acids long. After removal of 4 bases from V and 5 bases from J, the junction contained 10 bases not matched to a gene. The CDR3: CASSSPTGVRHNEQFF. CDR3 bases: TGTGCCAGCAGCTCTCCGACAGGGGTGAGACACAATGAGCAGTTCTTC.

The chain joins TRBV5-1 to TRBJ2-2, with D maybe TRBD2 (6 bases). CDR1 is SGHRS and CDR2 is YFSETQ in the germline V gene. The V end lost 6 bases, the J end lost 5 bases, and 20 bases lay between the germline ends. The CDR3 loop spans 16 amino acids. This chain's CDR3 is CASTSPGGAITGELFF. The CDR3 bases are TGCGCCAGCACCTCCCCCGGAGGGGCCATAACCGGGGAGCTGTTTTTT. Using reference TRBV5-1 and TRBJ2-2 for the parts outside the CDR3, the full variable domain is KAGVTQTPRYLIKTRGQQVTLSCSPISGHRSVSWYQQTPGQGLQFLFEYFSETQRNKGNFPGRFSGRQFSNSRSEMNVSTLELGDSALYLCASTSPGGAITGELFFGEGSRLTVL.

The J gene is TRBJ1-3, the V gene TRBV28; D is possibly TRBD1 (5 bases). V shed 6 bases and J shed 7 bases, with 22 bases lying between them. Germline V CDR1 and CDR2: MDHEN, SYDVKM. The CDR3 is 16 residues long. CDR3 residues: CASRLDPGGRGNTIYF. In DNA, the CDR3 is TGTGCCAGCAGGCTCGACCCCGGGGGACGGGGGAACACCATATATTTT.

CDR3 region: CASSSFPGQHNEQFF. The CDR3 DNA reads as TGCGCCAGCAGCTCGTTCCCGGGACAACACAATGAGCAGTTCTTC. This rearrangement joins TRBV5-1 to TRBJ2-1, with a weak D call TRBD1 (6 bases). Trimming took 3 bases from V and 5 from J, leaving 15 bases between them. Germline CDR1 reads SGHRS; CDR2 reads YFSETQ. The CDR3 loop spans 15 amino acids.

The chain recombines TRBV19 with TRBJ2-7; TRBD2 aligns across 8 bases. The germline V gene has CDR1 LNHDA and CDR2 SQIVND (reference sequence). V lost 3 bases to trimming and J lost 5 bases; unmatched junction nucleotides: 6. CDR3 length: 14 residues. As DNA, the CDR3 is TGTGCCAGTAGTATGGTAGCGGGAAGCAACGAGCAGTACTTC. As protein: CASSMVAGSNEQYF.

J is TRBJ1-5 and V is TRBV27; D uncertain. V was trimmed by 3 bases and J by 5 bases, leaving 8 bases between them. The V gene's germline CDR1 is MNHEY and CDR2 SMNVEV (reference sequence). CDR3 size: 13 residues. CDR3 DNA sequence: TGTGCCAGCAGTTTTTCTTCGTATCAGCCCCAGCATTTT. Amino acids: CASSFSSYQPQHF.

The V call is TRBV6-5, the J call TRBJ1-6, with D unclear. Germline V CDR1 and CDR2: MNHEY, SVGAGI. V dropped 7 bases and J dropped 11 bases, with 21 bases sitting between them. The CDR3 consists of 15 residues. CDR3 sequence (DNA): TGTGCCAGCACTTCCTTCTCCGGAGTCCCGGCACCCCTCCACTTT. Translated: CASTSFSGVPAPLHF.

This chain joins TRBV10-3 and TRBJ1-5; a weak D match, TRBD1 (6 bases). V was trimmed by 11 bases and J by 2 bases, leaving 19 bases between them. The germline V gene has CDR1 ENHRY and CDR2 SYGVKD. There are 15 residues in the CDR3. The DNA for the CDR3 is TGTGCCTCCTCTTCTAATACAGGGCGCAATCAGCCCCAGCATTTT. Encoded protein: CASSSNTGRNQPQHF.